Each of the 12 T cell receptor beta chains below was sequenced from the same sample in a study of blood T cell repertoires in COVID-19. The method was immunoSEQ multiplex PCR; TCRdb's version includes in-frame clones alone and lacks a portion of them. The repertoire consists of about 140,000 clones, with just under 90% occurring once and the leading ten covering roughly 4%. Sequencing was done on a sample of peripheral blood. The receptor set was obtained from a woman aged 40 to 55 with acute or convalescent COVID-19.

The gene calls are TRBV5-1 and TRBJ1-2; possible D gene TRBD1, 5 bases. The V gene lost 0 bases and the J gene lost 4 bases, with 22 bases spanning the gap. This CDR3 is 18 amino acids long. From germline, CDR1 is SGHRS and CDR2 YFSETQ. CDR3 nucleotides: TGCGCCAGCAGCTTGGCCAAGGCAGGGTCCTCCTACCTCTATGGCTACACCTTC. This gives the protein CASSLAKAGSSYLYGYTF.

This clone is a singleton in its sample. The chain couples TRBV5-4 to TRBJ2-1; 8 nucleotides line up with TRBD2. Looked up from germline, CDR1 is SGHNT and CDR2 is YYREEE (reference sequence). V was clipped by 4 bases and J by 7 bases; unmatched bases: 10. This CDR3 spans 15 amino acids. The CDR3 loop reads CASSTPPSGRNEQFF. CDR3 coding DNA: TGTGCCAGCAGCACCCCCCCTAGCGGGCGGAATGAGCAGTTCTTC. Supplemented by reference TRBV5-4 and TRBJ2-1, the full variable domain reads ETGVTQSPTHLIKTRGQQVTLRCSSQSGHNTVSWYQQALGQGPQFIFQYYREEENGRGNFPPRFSGLQFPNYSSELNVNALELDDSALYLCASSTPPSGRNEQFFGPGTRLTVL.

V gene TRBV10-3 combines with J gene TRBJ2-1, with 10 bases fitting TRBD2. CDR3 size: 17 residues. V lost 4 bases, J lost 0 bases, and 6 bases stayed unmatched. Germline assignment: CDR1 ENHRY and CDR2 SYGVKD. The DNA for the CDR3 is TGTGCCATCAGTGTCGGACTAGCGGAGAGCTCCTACAATGAGCAGTTCTTC. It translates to CAISVGLAESSYNEQFF.

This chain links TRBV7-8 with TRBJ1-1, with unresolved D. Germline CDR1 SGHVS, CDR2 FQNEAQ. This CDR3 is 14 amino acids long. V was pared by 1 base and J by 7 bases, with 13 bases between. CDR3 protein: CASSLGHIPIEAFF. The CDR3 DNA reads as TGTGCCAGCAGCTTAGGCCACATCCCCATTGAAGCTTTCTTT.

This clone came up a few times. Here the CDR3 reads CASSLGLAGGLGSYEQYF. The CDR3 DNA reads TGTGCCAGCAGTTTGGGACTAGCGGGAGGGCTAGGCTCCTACGAGCAGTACTTC. The chain uses TRBV27 and TRBJ2-7; TRBD2 aligns across 16 bases. This CDR3 has 18 residues. After removal of 3 bases from V and 0 bases from J, the junction contained 5 bases not matched to a gene. Germline V gene sequence: CDR1 MNHEY, CDR2 SMNVEV (reference sequence).

CDR3: CASVPTAGVGTEAFF. DNA of the CDR3: TGTGCCAGCGTCCCCACGGCAGGGGTTGGCACTGAAGCTTTCTTT. This chain uses TRBV2 with TRBJ1-1; perhaps TRBD1 as D (6 bases). There are 15 residues in the CDR3. The V gene's germline CDR1 is SNHLY and CDR2 FYNNEI. The V end was cut by 8 bases, the J end by 4 bases, with 20 bases between.

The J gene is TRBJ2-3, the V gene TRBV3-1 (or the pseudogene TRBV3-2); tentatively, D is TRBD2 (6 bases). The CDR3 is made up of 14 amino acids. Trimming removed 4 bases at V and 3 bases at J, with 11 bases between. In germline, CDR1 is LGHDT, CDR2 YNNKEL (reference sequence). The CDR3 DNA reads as TGTGCCAGCAGCCCCGGGACTTTAACAGATACGCAGTATTTT. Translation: CASSPGTLTDTQYF.

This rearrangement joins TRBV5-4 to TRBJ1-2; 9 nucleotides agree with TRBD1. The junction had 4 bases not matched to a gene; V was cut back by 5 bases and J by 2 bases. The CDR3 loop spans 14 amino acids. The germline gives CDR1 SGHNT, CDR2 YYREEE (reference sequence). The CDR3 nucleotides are TGTGCCAGCAGATCCGGGACAGGGAACTATGGCTACACCTTC. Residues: CASRSGTGNYGYTF.

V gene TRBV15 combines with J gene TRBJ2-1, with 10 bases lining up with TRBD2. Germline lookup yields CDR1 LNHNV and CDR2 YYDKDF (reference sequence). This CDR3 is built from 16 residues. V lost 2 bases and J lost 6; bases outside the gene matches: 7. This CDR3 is CATSRILAGVGNEQFF. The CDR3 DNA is TGTGCCACCAGCAGAATTCTAGCGGGGGTGGGCAATGAGCAGTTCTTC.

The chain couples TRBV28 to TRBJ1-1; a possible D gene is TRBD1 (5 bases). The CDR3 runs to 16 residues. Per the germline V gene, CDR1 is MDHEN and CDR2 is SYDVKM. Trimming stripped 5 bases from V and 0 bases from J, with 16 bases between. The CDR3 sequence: CASSPWTLFMNTEAFF. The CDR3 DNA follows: TGTGCCAGCAGTCCGTGGACATTATTCATGAACACTGAAGCTTTCTTT.

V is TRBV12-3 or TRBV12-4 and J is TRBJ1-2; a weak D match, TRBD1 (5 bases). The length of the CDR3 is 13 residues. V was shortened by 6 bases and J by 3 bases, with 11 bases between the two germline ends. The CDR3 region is CASRVGGDYGYTF. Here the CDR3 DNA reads TGTGCCAGCAGGGTCGGGGGAGACTATGGCTACACCTTC.

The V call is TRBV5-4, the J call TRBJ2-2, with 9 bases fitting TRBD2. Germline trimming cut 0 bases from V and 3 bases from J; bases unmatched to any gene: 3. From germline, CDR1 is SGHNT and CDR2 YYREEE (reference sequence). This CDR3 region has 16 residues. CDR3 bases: TGTGCCAGCAGCTTGGGACTAGCGGTGTACACCGGGGAGCTGTTTTTT. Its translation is CASSLGLAVYTGELFF.